This passage covers 14 T cell receptor beta chains from one sample sequenced in a study of blood T cells in healthy people across ages. Sample-barcoded 5' priming and a J-beta primer mix drove a second PCR of roughly 6 to 12 cycles. TCRdb passed the 5' RACE reads through MiXCR, listing each CDR3 protein once. The sample yields 1.2 million to 1.5 million distinct CDR3 sequences, approximately 59% seen once. The specimen was blood. The receptors here all came from a man aged 18-30 years in good health.

The chain couples TRBV7-2 to TRBJ2-3; maybe TRBD2 (6 bases). V lost 10 bases and J lost 2, with 25 bases in between. Germline V gives CDR1 SGHTA, CDR2 FQGNSA. The CDR3 totals 17 residues. CDR3 residues: CATRISPQRANTDTQYF. The CDR3 DNA reads TGTGCCACTCGAATTAGCCCCCAGCGGGCGAACACAGATACGCAGTATTTT.

Note on this clonotype: A junction boundary mismatches the germline segment, possibly from a read error. The chain uses TRBV6-5 and TRBJ1-1; D is undetermined. The germline gives CDR1 MNHEY, CDR2 SVGAGI. The CDR3 totals 13 residues. The CDR3 region is CASSYSQNAEAFF. CDR3 nucleotide sequence: TGTGCCAGCAGTTACTCTCAGAACGCTGAAGCTTTCTTT.

CDR3 sequence (DNA): TGCAGCGTTCCTACCGGGACAGGGGGCGCAGATACGCAGTATTTT. Its translation: CSVPTGTGGADTQYF. The chain links TRBV29-1 to TRBJ2-3; TRBD1 agrees at 12 bases. Germline V gene data show CDR1 as SQVTM and CDR2 as ANQGSEA. This CDR3 spans 15 amino acids. After removal of 5 bases from V and 4 bases from J, the junction contained 7 bases not matched to a gene.

J is TRBJ2-4 and V is TRBV20-1; D is undetermined. The J call may be wrong; the DNA end is better matched by TRBJ2-7. Per germline, CDR1 DFQATT and CDR2 SNEGSKA (reference sequence). The CDR3 covers 13 residues. The CDR3 region has the DNA TGCAGTGCTCTGACCGATTTCTCGTACGAGCAGTACTTC. It is translated as CSALTDFSYEQYF.

The chain has TRBV29-1 and TRBJ1-2, with D possibly being TRBD1 (6 bases). This CDR3 region has 12 residues. CDR1 is SQVTM, CDR2 ANQGSEA, per germline. V lost 7 bases and J 6 bases, leaving 15 bases between the germline ends. The CDR3 sequence is CSASDRTDGYTF. CDR3 sequence (DNA): TGCAGCGCCTCGGACAGAACCGATGGCTACACCTTC.

This chain uses TRBV9 with TRBJ1-6; D remains ambiguous. Trimming cost V 3 bases and J 9 bases, with 10 bases left between them. CDR1 and CDR2 (germline): SGDLS, YYNGEE. CDR3 size: 13 residues. Here the CDR3 reads CASSGGVPSPLHF. The CDR3 bases are TGTGCCAGCAGCGGCGGGGTACCTTCACCCCTCCACTTT.

V is TRBV10-3 and J is TRBJ1-2, with D unclear. The germline gives CDR1 ENHRY, CDR2 SYGVKD. V lost 2 bases and J lost 7, with 17 bases in between. CDR3 size: 15 residues. CDR3 amino acids: CAISEPDFPKGGYTF. DNA of the CDR3: TGTGCCATCAGTGAGCCCGATTTTCCCAAGGGTGGCTACACCTTC.

The chain combines TRBV4-2 with TRBJ2-5; the D gene is possibly TRBD2 (6 bases). Trimming shortened V by 1 base and J by 4 bases, and 19 bases separated the two germline ends. This CDR3 has 17 residues. Per germline, CDR1 LGHNA and CDR2 YNFKEQ. DNA for the CDR3: TGTGCCAGCAGCCAAGGGGACCAGCGGCGGGACGTAGAGACCCAGTACTTC. Residues: CASSQGDQRRDVETQYF.

The V gene is TRBV12-3 or TRBV12-4, the J gene TRBJ2-3, with 13 bases identical to TRBD2. The CDR3 totals 17 residues. With V trimmed by 5 bases and J by 2 bases, 7 bases remained unmatched. The DNA for the CDR3 is TGTGCCAGCAGTCACGGGACTAGCGGGATCCTCACAGATACGCAGTATTTT. This codes for CASSHGTSGILTDTQYF.

This clonotype was found a few times. The chain uses TRBV12-3 or TRBV12-4 and TRBJ1-2; 8 bases line up with TRBD1. The J segment lost 5 bases and the V segment lost 5 bases, leaving 4 bases of the junction unmatched. The CDR3 length is 13 residues. The CDR3 sequence is CASSARQGYGYTF. CDR3 coding DNA: TGTGCCAGCAGTGCAAGACAGGGGTATGGCTACACCTTC.

This clonotype was seen just once. The junction departs from the called germline gene at one end, perhaps through a read error. V is TRBV12-3 or TRBV12-4 and J is TRBJ2-7; D ambiguous. The CDR3 sequence is 10 residues long. CDR3 nucleotides: TGTACCAGCAGTTTATATGAGCAGTACTTC. This sequence encodes CTSSLYEQYF.

The chain joins TRBV6-5 to TRBJ1-5, with 7 positions matching TRBD1. The V gene's germline CDR1 is MNHEY and CDR2 SVGAGI. V dropped 0 bases and J dropped 6; count of bases not matched to a gene: 5. This CDR3 has 15 residues. CDR3 coding DNA: TGTGCCAGCAGTTACTCAGGGGGCCCCGGTCAGCCCCAGCATTTT. Translating gives CASSYSGGPGQPQHF.

The chain links TRBV4-3 to TRBJ2-4, with D unclear. V lost 0 bases to trimming and J lost 1 base, with 7 bases between them. This CDR3 comprises 15 residues. Looked up from germline, CDR1 is LGHNA and CDR2 is YSLEER. This chain's CDR3 is CASSQDWVAKNIQYF. CDR3 bases: TGCGCCAGCAGCCAAGATTGGGTTGCCAAAAACATTCAGTACTTC.

The genes are TRBV30 and TRBJ2-7; 7 bases line up with TRBD2. V shed 3 bases, J shed 1 base, and the junction held 12 bases outside the gene matches. CDR3 length: 16 residues. Germline values: CDR1 GTSNPN, CDR2 SVGIG (reference sequence). The CDR3 nucleotides read TGTGCCTGGAGCCCAATTCCTTATAGCGGGTCCTACGAGCAGTACTTC. Protein: CAWSPIPYSGSYEQYF.